Detailed here is one T cell receptor (beta chain). Its antigen target is currently unknown. Base quality data are lacking; no much larger clone is found one base away. Reading the label with the study, this specimen's time point is: baseline before first vaccination. Vaccinee samples were obtained from the UK trials COV001 and COV002, which included a single-blind randomized controlled phase 2/3 trial of AZD1222 (ChAdOx1 nCoV-19) in healthy adults. For TCRbeta chain sequencing, PBMC samples were collected from trial participants at day 0 and at day 28 after the second dose. The CDR3 regions of human TCRbeta chains were analyzed by immunosequencing. Turning to the authors' computational methods: TCRs in the repertoires were compared against a reference library of SARS-CoV-2-specific TCRs that had been generated with the MIRA antigen-specificity platform. Breadth meant the fraction of unique TCRs that were SARS-CoV-2-associated, whereas depth meant the fraction of total T cells that were SARS-CoV-2-associated. Using the MIRA data, each spike-specific TCR was assigned both to the spike region to which the TCR was reactive and to a CD4 or CD8 class. Log10-transformed breadth and depth values were compared by one-way ANOVA with Sidak's multiple comparisons tests. Not all clones reach the TCRdb copy of this immuneACCESS table, which keeps in-frame sequences only. Checked studies attribute under half of the gap to unresolved V genes and leave the rest unexplained. The V and J calls and clone size were taken over from that table, and D and trimming were inferred from the DNA. Present in this sample are fewer than 120,000 clones, around 81% of which were seen just once. Roughly 4.5% of the sample belongs to the ten largest clones.

The data are from a study of T cell responses to AZD1222 COVID-19 vaccine (dated by TCRdb to the early 2020s). Regarding the research as a whole: AZD1222 recipients with second doses at about 4 weeks or about 12 weeks were pooled, because spike-specific TCR depth and breadth did not differ between schedules. A total of under 250 trial participants underwent TCR sequencing, of whom roughly 210 had received two doses of AZD1222 and some 25 had received two doses of the MenACWY control vaccine. Trial participants were enrolled by age into 18-55, 56-69 and 70-plus year subgroups, with roughly 160, 29 and 62 TCR-sequenced participants respectively. Here is what the overall study found, with its caveats: Most participants were white British and females outnumbered males, and the authors suggested that clonal diversity may have been underestimated. Nearly half of unique spike-specific TCRs reportedly recognized epitopes outside regions mutated in the B.1.351 and B.1.1.7 variants. Vaccine-associated CD4 TCRs spanned the whole spike protein, with dominant responses in regions 160-218 and 743-854. Because no samples from the day 14 peak response were available, repertoires could be characterized only after the peak T cell response. Conclusions about previously exposed vaccinees were limited because only six AZD1222 recipients were SARS-CoV-2 seropositive at baseline. Spike-specific TCR breadth and depth rose significantly after two AZD1222 doses compared with day 0 and with MenACWY recipients. In the small 56-69-year group, the increase in depth fell short of significance, most likely because of low power.

Relative to germline, V is 7 bases shorter and J is 2 bases shorter, with 11 bases between their ends. For CDR1 and CDR2, the germline V gene (reference sequence) lists SEHNR and FQNEAQ. The CDR3 starts with the cysteine, ends with the phenylalanine, and has 13 residues. Solely the CDR3 DNA is kept, with 39 bases framed from the first base. The sample in question was peripheral blood, obtained on day 0 of AZD1222 vaccination. This sequence was found in an adult in good health. The chain employs TRBV7-9 and TRBJ2-5, with a weak D call of TRBD2 (5 bases match). Here is the DNA: TGTGCCAGCACCCCAGCGGTTCAAGAGACCCAGTACTTC. Its amino acids are CASTPAVQETQYF.